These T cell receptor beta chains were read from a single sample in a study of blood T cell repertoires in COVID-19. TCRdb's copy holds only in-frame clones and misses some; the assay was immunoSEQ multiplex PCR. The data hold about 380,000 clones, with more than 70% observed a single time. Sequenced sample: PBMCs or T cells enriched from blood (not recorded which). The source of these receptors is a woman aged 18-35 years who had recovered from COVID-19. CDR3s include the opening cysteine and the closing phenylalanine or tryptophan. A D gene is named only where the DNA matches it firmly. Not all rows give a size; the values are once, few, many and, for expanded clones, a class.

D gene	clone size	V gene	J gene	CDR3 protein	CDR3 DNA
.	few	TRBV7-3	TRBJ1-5	CASSLGGPHQPQHF	TGTGCCAGCAGCTTAGGTGGGCCCCATCAGCCCCAGCATTTT
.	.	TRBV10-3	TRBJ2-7	CAISESSASYEQYF	TGTGCCATCAGTGAGTCTAGCGCCTCCTACGAGCAGTACTTC
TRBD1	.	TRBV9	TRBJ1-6	CASNRDSYNSPLHF	TGTGCCAGCAACCGGGACAGCTATAATTCACCCCTCCACTTT
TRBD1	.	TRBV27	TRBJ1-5	CASSIGTGGNQPQHF	TGTGCCAGCAGTATAGGGACAGGGGGAAATCAGCCCCAGCATTTT
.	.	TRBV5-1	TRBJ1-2	CASSLWQDEGGYTF	TGCGCCAGCAGCTTGTGGCAGGACGAGGGCGGCTACACCTTC
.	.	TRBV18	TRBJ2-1	CASSPRGANEQFF	TGTGCCAGCTCACCCCGGGGTGCCAATGAGCAGTTCTTC
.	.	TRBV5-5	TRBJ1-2	CASSLKYSDGYTF	TGTGCCAGCAGTTTAAAATATTCGGATGGCTACACCTTC
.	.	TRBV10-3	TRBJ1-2	CAISEWGGNYGYTF	TGTGCCATCAGTGAGTGGGGGGGTAACTATGGCTACACCTTC
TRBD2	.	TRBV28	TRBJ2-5	CASSNRLAGEQETQYF	TGTGCCAGCAGTAACAGACTAGCGGGGGAACAAGAGACCCAGTACTTC
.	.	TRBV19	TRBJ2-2	CASSIPARTSPTGELFF	TGTGCCAGTAGTATACCCGCCCGTACTAGTCCCACCGGGGAGCTGTTTTTT
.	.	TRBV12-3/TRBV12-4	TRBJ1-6	CASSGTLYSPLHF	TGTGCCAGCAGCGGGACTTTATATTCACCCCTCCACTTT